Presented here are 32 T cell receptor beta chains from one specimen sequenced in a study of early T cells in non-severe SARS-CoV-2 infection. TCRdb recomputed calls from the 5' RACE reads with MiXCR, one row per CDR3 protein. The sample shows more than 70,000 distinct CDR3 sequences, around 10% of them seen only once. The input for sequencing was whole blood, taken at baseline. The receptors were gathered from an adult who was a healthcare worker with PCR-confirmed SARS-CoV-2 infection or an uninfected control (not recorded which).

This chain uses TRBV5-1 with TRBJ1-4; D perhaps matches TRBD1 (5 bases). Trimming pared 5 bases from V and 0 bases from J, leaving 14 bases between. The CDR3 contains 16 residues. Germline lookup yields CDR1 SGHRS and CDR2 YFSETQ. The chain's CDR3 is CASRFDLTATNEKLFF. CDR3 nucleotides: TGCGCCAGCAGGTTCGATTTGACAGCAACTAATGAAAAACTGTTTTTT.

This clonotype was seen more than once but under ten times. V is TRBV29-1 and J is TRBJ2-2; weak D call: TRBD1 (6 bases). This CDR3 region has 13 residues. The V gene lost 5 bases and the J gene lost 6 bases, with 13 bases spanning the gap. Germline lookup yields CDR1 SQVTM and CDR2 ANQGSEA. The CDR3 DNA follows: TGCAGCGTTCTCTCCAGGGGAGCCGGGGAGCTGTTTTTT. Protein sequence: CSVLSRGAGELFF.

The rearrangement links TRBV7-2 to TRBJ1-5; weak D call: TRBD1 (6 bases). The V gene lost 1 base and the J gene lost 9 bases, with 16 bases spanning the gap. The length of the CDR3 is 15 residues. The germline V gene encodes CDR1 SGHTA and CDR2 FQGNSA. The CDR3 coding sequence is TGTGCCAGCAGCTTAGGATGGGGGCCAAGTCGGCCCCAGCATTTT. This sequence encodes CASSLGWGPSRPQHF.

The V call is TRBV5-5, the J call TRBJ1-1; TRBD1 aligns across 10 bases. The trim removed 4 bases at V and 7 bases at J, leaving 7 bases unmatched. This CDR3 region has 14 residues. Germline values: CDR1 SGHKS, CDR2 YYEKEE (reference sequence). The CDR3: CASSRSGTGDEAFF. CDR3 DNA sequence: TGTGCCAGCAGCAGATCCGGGACAGGGGATGAAGCTTTCTTT.

Ten or more counts support this clonotype. The chain couples TRBV20-1 to TRBJ1-1; 11 positions agree with TRBD1. Trimming removed 6 bases from V and 0 bases from J; junction bases left unmatched: 6. The germline CDR1 and CDR2 sequences are DFQATT and SNEGSKA (reference sequence). This CDR3 is 15 amino acids long. The CDR3 protein is CSAKGTGGLNTEAFF. The CDR3 coding sequence is TGCAGTGCAAAAGGGACAGGGGGATTGAACACTGAAGCTTTCTTT.

The rearrangement uses TRBV20-1 and TRBJ2-5, with D perhaps assigned TRBD1 or TRBD2 (7 bases each). The CDR3 is 15 amino acids. Germline V gene sequence: CDR1 DFQATT, CDR2 SNEGSKA (reference sequence). The V gene lost 6 bases and the J gene lost 5 bases, with 22 bases spanning the gap. The CDR3 DNA reads TGCAGTGCGCCCGGGACAGCGGGGTTGTTGGAGACCCAGTACTTC. As protein: CSAPGTAGLLETQYF.

V gene TRBV9 combines with J gene TRBJ2-1; no definite D call. CDR1 and CDR2 (germline): SGDLS, YYNGEE. Trimming cost V 3 bases and J 6 bases, with 10 bases left between them. The CDR3 spans 13 residues. The CDR3 spells CASSGTTFNEQFF. The CDR3 DNA follows: TGTGCCAGCAGCGGAACTACTTTCAATGAGCAGTTCTTC.

This clonotype occurred a few times. This sequence joins TRBV5-1 and TRBJ2-2, with 7 bases aligning to TRBD2. Per the germline V gene, CDR1 is SGHRS and CDR2 is YFSETQ. The CDR3 consists of 17 residues. After removal of 4 bases from V and 2 bases from J, the junction contained 11 bases not matched to a gene. The DNA of the CDR3 is TGCGCCAGCAGCCACCCTCCCGGCGGGGGTAACACCGGGGAGCTGTTTTTT. It is translated as CASSHPPGGGNTGELFF.

There are many counts of this clonotype. The rearrangement uses TRBV6-2 or TRBV6-3 and TRBJ2-7; D possibly corresponds to TRBD2 (5 bases). Trimming took off 7 bases at V and 4 bases at J, with 11 bases between the two ends. This CDR3 region has 12 residues. CDR1 and CDR2 from the germline V gene are MNHEY and SVGEGT. The CDR3 bases are TGTGCCAGCAATACGAGGGAATACGAGCAGTACTTC. This encodes CASNTREYEQYF.

This clonotype has more than one count but fewer than ten. The chain has TRBV7-2 and TRBJ1-1, with 7 bases aligning to TRBD1. Trimming took 5 bases from V and 11 from J; bases not matched to a gene: 14. Germline CDR1 SGHTA, CDR2 FQGNSA. The CDR3 is 14 amino acids. CDR3 DNA sequence: TGTGCCAGCAGCCCACAGACAGGGCGGGAAGGCGCTTTCTTT. It translates to CASSPQTGREGAFF.

This clonotype has ten or more counts. The rearrangement uses TRBV7-8 and TRBJ1-1, with D unclear. The CDR3 length is 15 residues. Germline V gives CDR1 SGHVS, CDR2 FQNEAQ. V was trimmed by 5 bases and J by 6 bases, leaving 19 bases between them. The CDR3 is CASSPYGVEAAEAFF. The DNA for the CDR3 is TGTGCCAGCAGCCCCTATGGGGTGGAAGCCGCTGAAGCTTTCTTT.

This clonotype was detected ten times or more. The J gene is TRBJ1-5, the V gene TRBV2, with D perhaps TRBD1 (6 bases). CDR3 length: 14 residues. The germline CDR1 and CDR2 sequences are SNHLY and FYNNEI. Trimming removed 8 bases from V and 4 bases from J, with 15 bases in between. The CDR3 sequence is CASGGRGENQPQHF. CDR3 coding DNA: TGTGCCAGCGGGGGGCGGGGCGAAAATCAGCCCCAGCATTTT.

By sample share, this clonotype is medium-sized (0.01 to 0.1%). This chain links TRBV7-2 with TRBJ2-7; 9 bases fit TRBD1. Germline lookup yields CDR1 SGHTA and CDR2 FQGNSA. Germline trimming cut 0 bases from V and 10 bases from J; bases unmatched to any gene: 4. This CDR3 has 13 residues. In DNA, the CDR3 is TGTGCCAGCAGCTTAGCCCGGGACAGGGACCAGTACTTC. Its translation is CASSLARDRDQYF.

The V and J genes are TRBV3-1 and TRBJ2-2; possible D gene TRBD2, 6 bases. Germline CDR1 and CDR2: LGHDT and YNNKEL (reference sequence). This CDR3 is built from 17 residues. The V end lost 4 bases, the J end lost 1 base, and 16 bases lay between the germline ends. CDR3 DNA: TGTGCCAGCAGCCTAGGGGTTGCGGGGAAGAACACCGGGGAGCTGTTTTTT. Its translation is CASSLGVAGKNTGELFF.

In this sample, this clonotype turned up many times. The chain employs TRBV11-2 and TRBJ1-1; D not resolved. The CDR3 is 16 residues long. Looked up from germline, CDR1 is SGHAT and CDR2 is FQNNGV. V was clipped by 5 bases and J by 3 bases, with 19 bases between them. In DNA form, the CDR3 reads TGTGCCAGCAGCCCCAGTTCCCAAAGGACCGACACTGAAGCTTTCTTT. It codes for CASSPSSQRTDTEAFF.

This clonotype was detected only a few times. This sequence joins TRBV7-9 and TRBJ1-1, with D hard to call. Germline V gene sequence: CDR1 SEHNR, CDR2 FQNEAQ (reference sequence). Trimming left V 3 bases short and J 1 base short, with 9 bases between. This CDR3 contains 14 residues. The CDR3 here is CASSFRPENTEAFF. In nucleotides, the CDR3 is TGTGCCAGCAGCTTTCGTCCGGAGAACACTGAAGCTTTCTTT. The full variable domain, in which reference TRBV7-9 and TRBJ1-1 provide the parts outside the CDR3, is DTGVSQNPRHKITKRGQNVTFRCDPISEHNRLYWYRQTLGQGPEFLTYFQNEAQLEKSRLLSDRFSAERPKGSFSTLEIQRTEQGDSAMYLCASSFRPENTEAFFGQGTRLTVV.

The V call is TRBV7-2, the J call TRBJ2-1; D is possibly TRBD2 (5 bases). V gave up 3 bases and J gave up 5 bases, with 14 bases separating them. Germline V gene lookup returns CDR1 SGHTA and CDR2 FQGNSA. The CDR3 consists of 15 residues. The CDR3 DNA reads as TGTGCCAGCAGCTTTCGCGGCCGAGGGCACAATGAGCAGTTCTTC. It yields the protein CASSFRGRGHNEQFF.

The J gene is TRBJ2-1, the V gene TRBV20-1; D not certain. Per germline, CDR1 DFQATT and CDR2 SNEGSKA (reference sequence). Trimming took 1 base from V and 9 from J, leaving 19 bases between them. This CDR3 spans 15 amino acids. The DNA of the CDR3 is TGCAGTGCTAGAGCCAACCTAGATATCGGCGGTGAGCAGTTCTTC. This gives the protein CSARANLDIGGEQFF.

In its sample, this clonotype was seen a few times. The rearrangement links TRBV14 to TRBJ2-3; no definite D call. V dropped 4 bases and J dropped 2 bases, with 16 bases sitting between them. Germline CDR1 reads SGHDN; CDR2 reads FVKESK. There are 16 residues in the CDR3. The CDR3 DNA reads TGTGCCAGCAGCCGAAAAGTAAGAGCTTACACAGATACGCAGTATTTT. It yields the protein CASSRKVRAYTDTQYF.

This clonotype appeared many times. This chain joins TRBV29-1 and TRBJ2-7, with 9 bases lining up with TRBD1. From germline, CDR1 is SQVTM and CDR2 ANQGSEA. Losses at the gene ends were 3 bases for V and 3 bases for J; bases not matched to a gene: 9. This CDR3 has 15 residues. The CDR3, as DNA: TGCAGCGTTGACGCCGGGACAGGGACTCGCTACGAGCAGTACTTC. Protein sequence: CSVDAGTGTRYEQYF.

In this sample, this clonotype turned up a few times. V gene TRBV29-1 combines with J gene TRBJ2-2, with 12 bases aligning to TRBD2. V lost 7 bases, J lost 4 bases, and 4 bases stayed unmatched. The CDR3 totals 14 residues. CDR1 SQVTM and CDR2 ANQGSEA come from the germline V gene. CDR3 loop: CSAGLAGTTGELFF. CDR3 sequence (DNA): TGCAGCGCAGGACTAGCGGGAACCACCGGGGAGCTGTTTTTT.

The chain has TRBV7-8 and TRBJ1-5, with unresolved D. The CDR3 is 16 amino acids. V was trimmed by 4 bases and J by 0 bases, leaving 13 bases between them. CDR1 and CDR2 from the germline V gene are SGHVS and FQNEAQ. DNA for the CDR3: TGTGCCAGCAGCTCTCAGGAGGGTTATAGCAATCAGCCCCAGCATTTT. Translation gives CASSSQEGYSNQPQHF.

The sample holds a few counts of this clonotype. The V gene is TRBV28, the J gene TRBJ1-2; D not certain. The V gene lost 7 bases and the J gene lost 0 bases, with 12 bases spanning the gap. The V gene's germline CDR1 is MDHEN and CDR2 SYDVKM. The CDR3 sequence is 14 residues long. The CDR3 DNA sequence: TGTGCCAGCACGGGGATAGGTTCTAACTATGGCTACACCTTC. This translates into CASTGIGSNYGYTF.

This clonotype was detected a few times. V gene TRBV7-9 combines with J gene TRBJ2-1; 8 positions agree with TRBD1. The germline CDR1 and CDR2 sequences are SEHNR and FQNEAQ (reference sequence). This CDR3 is built from 15 residues. V gave up 4 bases and J gave up 2 bases; unmatched junction bases: 4. Written as DNA, the CDR3 is TGTGCCAGCAGCTCGGACAGGGTTCCCTACAATGAGCAGTTCTTC. Translation gives CASSSDRVPYNEQFF.

This clonotype was observed at least ten times. The gene calls are TRBV30 and TRBJ1-1, with D perhaps matching TRBD1 (6 bases). This CDR3 spans 11 amino acids. Trimming took off 3 bases at V and 4 bases at J, with 6 bases between the two ends. Germline V gene lookup returns CDR1 GTSNPN and CDR2 SVGIG (reference sequence). The CDR3 bases are TGTGCCTGGAGCAGGGGCACTGAAGCTTTCTTT. Its protein is CAWSRGTEAFF.

This clonotype was picked up a small number of times. V gene TRBV6-5 combines with J gene TRBJ2-7; D gene ambiguous. The V end lost 6 bases, the J end lost 2 bases, and 11 bases lay between the germline ends. The germline V gene encodes CDR1 MNHEY and CDR2 SVGAGI. The CDR3 runs to 13 residues. CDR3: CASRSGYTYEQYF. In nucleotides, the CDR3 is TGTGCCAGCAGGTCCGGGTACACCTACGAGCAGTACTTC.

V and J are TRBV29-1 and TRBJ2-5; 10 bases agree with TRBD1. CDR3 size: 13 residues. From germline, CDR1 is SQVTM and CDR2 ANQGSEA. V dropped 7 bases and J dropped 7; count of bases not matched to a gene: 9. CDR3 sequence (DNA): TGCAGCGCTAACCGACAGGGGGCAGGGACCCAGTACTTC. This codes for CSANRQGAGTQYF.

This clonotype was counted between two and nine times. The V call is TRBV5-4, the J call TRBJ1-4; D possibly corresponds to TRBD1 (5 bases). Trimming removed 0 bases at V and 8 bases at J, with 14 bases between. CDR1 SGHNT and CDR2 YYREEE come from the germline V gene (reference sequence). The CDR3 loop spans 15 amino acids. As DNA, the CDR3 is TGTGCCAGCAGCTTGGCTGGGCAGGGTCGCGAAAAACTGTTTTTT. Protein product: CASSLAGQGREKLFF.

This clonotype was observed a handful of times. The DNA for the CDR3 is TGTGCCACCAGCAGGGAGGGCGGGAACACTGAAGCTTTCTTT. Translation gives CATSREGGNTEAFF. The V gene is TRBV15, the J gene TRBJ1-1, with no clear D. The CDR3 totals 14 residues. In germline, CDR1 is LNHNV, CDR2 YYDKDF (reference sequence). Trimming took 3 bases from V and 1 from J, leaving 9 bases between them.

This clonotype was seen ten or more times. This chain joins TRBV7-9 and TRBJ1-4; D gene unclear. CDR3 length equals 13 residues. Between the trimmed V and J ends, which lost 7 bases and 7 bases, there was a span of 13 bases. Germline V gene lookup returns CDR1 SEHNR and CDR2 FQNEAQ (reference sequence). Written as DNA, the CDR3 is TGTGCCAGCACCACTCCGGGCCGTGAAAAACTGTTTTTT. Protein: CASTTPGREKLFF.

This clonotype was detected ten times or more. The chain's CDR3 is CASSFIDRPTSSYGYTF. CDR3 sequence (DNA): TGTGCCAGCAGTTTCATCGACAGGCCCACATCTTCTTATGGCTACACCTTC. The chain combines TRBV12-3 or TRBV12-4 with TRBJ1-2; the D gene is possibly TRBD1 (6 bases). The CDR3 length is 17 residues. Trimming pared 3 bases from V and 5 bases from J, leaving 22 bases between.

The rearrangement links TRBV5-1 to TRBJ2-7, with a possible D match to TRBD1 (5 bases). Germline V gives CDR1 SGHRS, CDR2 YFSETQ. V lost 4 bases and J lost 0, with 23 bases in between. The CDR3 consists of 18 residues. The CDR3 protein is CASSRLPADSPYSYEQYF. The CDR3 DNA sequence: TGCGCCAGCAGCCGCCTCCCCGCCGACAGTCCGTACTCCTACGAGCAGTACTTC.